There are a few counts of the clone carrying this TCR beta chain. The sample comes from a study of shared clonotypes between healthy human individuals. Clones were read by immunoSEQ multiplex PCR, and TCRdb kept only the in-frame ones, dropping some. Altogether some 980,000 clones are present, approximately 76% being singletons, with the ten largest covering approximately 1.5%. The ends lost 1 base at V and 5 bases at J; junction bases unmatched: 7. The CDR3 is made up of 15 amino acids. CDR1 LGHNT and CDR2 FRNRAP come from the germline V gene. Sequenced sample: memory CD4+ T cells sorted from blood. Subset: CD45RA-negative fraction. This TCR came from a man aged 18 to 29 in good health. The chain is built from TRBV12-5 and TRBJ2-7; 8 positions match TRBD1. Here the CDR3 DNA reads TGTGCTAGTGGTTTGGGACAGGGGTTCATGGACGAGCAGTACTTC. It translates to CASGLGQGFMDEQYF.